The 10 T cell receptor beta chains reported below all come from one sample, sequenced in a study of T cell responses to AZD1222 COVID-19 vaccine. TCRdb's copy holds only in-frame clones and misses some; the assay was immunoSEQ multiplex PCR. The table records fewer than 180,000 clones, around 90% of them present only once. The specimen was peripheral blood, collected 28 days after the second AZD1222 dose. Receptors were obtained from an adult who received the AZD1222 COVID-19 vaccine.

The J gene is TRBJ1-1, the V gene TRBV7-9, with D tentatively TRBD1 (5 bases). CDR3 size: 16 residues. V was trimmed by 5 bases and J by 0 bases, leaving 16 bases between them. Germline V CDR1 and CDR2: SEHNR, FQNEAQ (reference sequence). The CDR3 protein is CASSPRGGAMNTEAFF. CDR3 DNA sequence: TGTGCCAGCAGCCCACGCGGGGGAGCCATGAACACTGAAGCTTTCTTT. Drawing the rest from reference TRBV7-9 and TRBJ1-1, the complete variable domain is DTGVSQNPRHKITKRGQNVTFRCDPISEHNRLYWYRQTLGQGPEFLTYFQNEAQLEKSRLLSDRFSAERPKGSFSTLEIQRTEQGDSAMYLCASSPRGGAMNTEAFFGQGTRLTVV.

The CDR3 coding sequence is TGTGCCAGCAGCCCGGGACAGGCGGGCGCTGAAGCTTTCTTT. Translated, it gives CASSPGQAGAEAFF. The chain joins TRBV6-5 to TRBJ1-1, with 8 bases that match TRBD1. CDR1 MNHEY and CDR2 SVGAGI come from the germline V gene. Losses at the gene ends were 6 bases for V and 6 bases for J; bases not matched to a gene: 9. The CDR3 extends over 14 amino acids.

The V gene is TRBV9, the J gene TRBJ1-2, with unresolved D. The CDR3 is 16 amino acids. CDR1 is SGDLS and CDR2 is YYNGEE in the germline V gene. V was pared by 4 bases and J by 8 bases, with 24 bases between. The CDR3 loop reads CASSPTSPFRVEGYTF. In DNA form, the CDR3 reads TGTGCCAGCAGCCCAACCTCCCCTTTCCGGGTCGAAGGCTACACCTTC. The full variable domain, with the rest looked up from reference TRBV9 and TRBJ1-2, is DSGVTQTPKHLITATGQRVTLRCSPRSGDLSVYWYQQSLDQGLQFLIQYYNGEERAKGNILERFSAQQFPDLHSELNLSSLELGDSALYFCASSPTSPFRVEGYTFGSGTRLTVV.

The chain combines TRBV5-1 with TRBJ1-1; TRBD1 aligns across 10 bases. The V and J ends lost 4 bases and 1 base, in that order; junction bases with no gene match: 1. Germline-derived CDR1 and CDR2 are SGHRS and YFSETQ. The CDR3 consists of 14 residues. The CDR3 region has the DNA TGCGCCAGCAGCAGGACAGGGGGGAACACTGAAGCTTTCTTT. As protein: CASSRTGGNTEAFF.

This clone was seen only once. DNA for the CDR3: TGTGCCAGCAGCTTAGAGGGCCGAAGCTCCTACGAGCAGTACTTC. This translates into CASSLEGRSSYEQYF. The chain carries TRBV7-6 and TRBJ2-7; D is ambiguous. Germline values: CDR1 SGHVS, CDR2 FNYEAQ. V was shortened by 1 base and J by 0 bases, with 10 bases between the two germline ends. The CDR3 is 15 amino acids.

The chain recombines TRBV3-1 (or the pseudogene TRBV3-2) with TRBJ2-5; TRBD1 matches 8 bases. After removal of 4 bases from V and 5 bases from J, the junction contained 6 bases not matched to a gene. CDR3 length: 14 residues. The germline V gene encodes CDR1 LGHDT and CDR2 YNNKEL (reference sequence). This CDR3 is CASSPGRGQETQYF. CDR3 DNA: TGTGCCAGCAGCCCAGGCAGGGGGCAGGAGACCCAGTACTTC.

This chain links TRBV14 with TRBJ2-2; TRBD1 or TRBD2 may be the D gene (5 bases each). This CDR3 is 16 amino acids long. The V gene's germline CDR1 is SGHDN and CDR2 FVKESK. Deletions cut 6 bases from V and 5 bases from J, with 19 bases between. CDR3: CASSQGRAPWTGELFF. In DNA, the CDR3 is TGTGCCAGCAGTCAGGGACGGGCCCCGTGGACCGGGGAGCTGTTTTTT.

The chain is built from TRBV7-2 and TRBJ2-1, with TRBD1 as a possible D gene (6 bases). V was cut by 0 bases and J by 7 bases, with 10 bases left in between. Germline-derived CDR1 and CDR2 are SGHTA and FQGNSA. This CDR3 contains 14 residues. The CDR3 sequence is CASSLAGAINEQFF. The CDR3 DNA follows: TGTGCCAGCAGCTTAGCGGGGGCGATTAATGAGCAGTTCTTC.

This chain uses TRBV14 with TRBJ2-7, with 8 bases identical to TRBD1. CDR1 is SGHDN, CDR2 FVKESK, per germline. The CDR3 sequence is 17 residues long. The V gene end was trimmed by 0 bases and the J gene end by 5 bases; junction bases not matched to a gene: 12. In DNA, the CDR3 is TGTGCCAGCAGCCAAGATGGGCTCAGACAGGGGTACGACGAGCAGTACTTC. This translates into CASSQDGLRQGYDEQYF.

V and J are TRBV4-1 and TRBJ1-1; no definite D call. V was trimmed by 5 bases and J by 2 bases, leaving 6 bases between them. CDR1 is MGHRA, CDR2 YSYEKL, per germline. The CDR3 runs to 12 residues. CDR3: CASSSTNTEAFF. DNA of the CDR3: TGCGCCAGCAGCTCTACTAACACTGAAGCTTTCTTT.